The 27 T cell receptor beta chains below all came from one sample that was sequenced in a study of T cell repertoires in cytomegalovirus infection. These receptors' antigens are unknown. TCRdb re-called the reads with MiXCR, one entry per CDR3 protein. This sample carries 700,000 to 900,000 distinct CDR3 sequences, roughly 29% of them seen once, and the ten largest clones take 10% to 15%. The sequencing used cultured CD8+ T cells from PBMCs, collected from culture after CMV antigen stimulation. The receptors stem from a human donor in good health (CMV status not recorded). Some clones in this sample may be carry-over from other donors' samples.

The V gene is TRBV7-2, the J gene TRBJ1-5; the D gene is possibly TRBD1 (6 bases). The V gene's germline CDR1 is SGHTA and CDR2 FQGNSA. The V and J ends lost 5 bases and 5 bases respectively, with 13 bases between them. This CDR3 has 14 residues. The CDR3 region is CASSIRQVDQPQHF. The CDR3 DNA is TGTGCCAGCAGCATAAGACAGGTGGATCAGCCCCAGCATTTT. Full variable domain (rest looked up from reference TRBV7-2 and TRBJ1-5): GAGVSQSPSNKVTEKGKDVELRCDPISGHTALYWYRQSLGQGLEFLIYFQGNSAPDKSGLPSDRFSAERTGGSVSTLTIQRTQQEDSAVYLCASSIRQVDQPQHFGDGTRLSIL.

This clonotype was seen a handful of times. The genes are TRBV13 and TRBJ2-7; D may be TRBD1 (6 bases). Deletions cut 4 bases from V and 1 base from J, with 14 bases between. The CDR3 totals 15 residues. The V gene's germline CDR1 is PRHDT and CDR2 FYEKMQ (reference sequence). In nucleotides, the CDR3 is TGTGCCAGCAGCTCAGATCTCAGGGGATCCTACGAGCAGTACTTC. It specifies CASSSDLRGSYEQYF.

This chain joins TRBV6-5 and TRBJ2-1; 8 bases are shared with TRBD1. The V segment lost 6 bases and the J segment 7 bases; nucleotides outside the gene matches: 11. This CDR3 spans 15 amino acids. The germline CDR1 and CDR2 sequences are MNHEY and SVGAGI. The CDR3 bases are TGTGCCAGCAGCCTACAGGGGGTGAGAAGAAATGAGCAGTTCTTC. This codes for CASSLQGVRRNEQFF.

The chain joins TRBV27 to TRBJ2-7; D is perhaps TRBD2 (6 bases). V lost 6 bases and J 3 bases, leaving 15 bases between the germline ends. This CDR3 is built from 14 residues. Germline V gives CDR1 MNHEY, CDR2 SMNVEV (reference sequence). This CDR3 reads CASRGGRGRYEQYV. CDR3 DNA sequence: TGTGCCAGCAGGGGGGGTCGGGGTCGCTACGAGCAGTACGTC.

The genes are TRBV7-6 and TRBJ2-1, with D unclear. This CDR3 spans 12 amino acids. Germline V gives CDR1 SGHVS, CDR2 FNYEAQ. V lost 2 bases and J lost 9, with 8 bases in between. CDR3 DNA sequence: TGTGCCAGCAGCTTACTATTGACTGAGCAGTTCTTC. Amino acid sequence: CASSLLLTEQFF.

The chain is built from TRBV7-3 and TRBJ2-1, with 7 bases lining up with TRBD1. The CDR3 consists of 14 residues. Germline V lookup: CDR1 SGHTA, CDR2 FQGTGA. The trim removed 2 bases at V and 8 bases at J, leaving 6 bases unmatched. The CDR3 is CASSLVGTADEQFF. In DNA form, the CDR3 reads TGTGCCAGCAGCTTAGTCGGGACAGCGGATGAGCAGTTCTTC. The variable domain in full, with the rest retrieved from reference TRBV7-3 and TRBJ2-1, is GAGVSQTPSNKVTEKGKYVELRCDPISGHTALYWYRQSLGQGPEFLIYFQGTGAADDSGLPNDRFFAVRPEGSVSTLKIQRTERGDSAVYLCASSLVGTADEQFFGPGTRLTVL.

This clonotype has a count of ten or more. A clone one base away is much larger, so this may be a read error. V is TRBV7-2 and J is TRBJ2-7, with no clear D. The V end lost 1 base, the J end lost 3 bases, and 1 base lay between the germline ends. Germline assignment: CDR1 SGHTA and CDR2 FQGNSA. This CDR3 contains 11 residues. CDR3 DNA sequence: TGTGCCAGCAGCTTAGTCTACGAGCAGTACTTC. This sequence encodes CASSLVYEQYF.

The V call is TRBV27, the J call TRBJ2-5; 7 bases agree with TRBD2. J gave up 3 bases and V 1 base, and 5 bases lay outside the gene matches. This CDR3 is built from 15 residues. The germline gives CDR1 MNHEY, CDR2 SMNVEV (reference sequence). For the CDR3, the DNA is TGTGCCAGCAGTTTATGGGGGGGGGGTGAAGAGACCCAGTACTTC. Translated, it gives CASSLWGGGEETQYF.

This clonotype was detected a few times. The chain employs TRBV7-9 and TRBJ2-7; 8 nucleotides line up with TRBD1. V shed 3 bases, J shed 3 bases, and the junction held 7 bases outside the gene matches. The CDR3 consists of 15 residues. CDR1 is SEHNR and CDR2 is FQNEAQ in the germline V gene (reference sequence). The CDR3 DNA reads TGTGCCAGCAGCTTTTACCGGGACAGGAACTACGAGCAGTACTTC. This encodes CASSFYRDRNYEQYF.

This clonotype has only one observation. Just one base apart from a much larger clone, this may be a read error. The missing conserved phenylalanine or tryptophan at the end of this CDR3 makes a read error likely. The gene calls are TRBV7-6 and TRBJ1-1; possible D gene TRBD1, 6 bases. Per the germline V gene, CDR1 is SGHVS and CDR2 is FNYEAQ. V gave up 7 bases and J gave up 0 bases, with 21 bases separating them. The length of the CDR3 is 17 residues. The CDR3 loop reads CASNKPRTGDMNTEAFI. The CDR3 coding sequence is TGTGCCAGCAACAAACCCCGGACGGGGGACATGAACACTGAAGCTTTCATT.

V is TRBV28 and J is TRBJ2-7; the match to TRBD1 covers 9 bases. The CDR3 extends over 15 amino acids. V lost 4 bases to trimming and J lost 0 bases; unmatched junction nucleotides: 4. Germline CDR1 MDHEN, CDR2 SYDVKM. The CDR3 spells CASSSRTGASYEQYV. The DNA for the CDR3 is TGTGCCAGCAGTTCCCGGACAGGGGCCTCCTACGAGCAGTACGTC.

This clonotype was seen many times. The J gene is TRBJ2-1, the V gene TRBV11-3; weak D call: TRBD1 (6 bases). CDR3 size: 15 residues. The V end lost 4 bases, the J end lost 10 bases, and 20 bases lay between the germline ends. Germline CDR1 SGHNT, CDR2 YENEEA. The DNA for the CDR3 is TGTGCCAGCAGCTCCACCGAAACTACCGGGACAGAGCAGTTCTTC. The encoded protein is CASSSTETTGTEQFF. Variable domain in full (rest from reference TRBV11-3 and TRBJ2-1): EAGVVQSPRYKIIEKKQPVAFWCNPISGHNTLYWYLQNLGQGPELLIRYENEEAVDDSQLPKDRFSAERLKGVDSTLKIQPAELGDSAVYLCASSSTETTGTEQFFGPGTRLTVL.

V is TRBV7-8 and J is TRBJ1-2; TRBD1 matches at 10 bases. The CDR3 extends over 17 amino acids. Germline V gene data show CDR1 as SGHVS and CDR2 as FQNEAQ. V gave up 5 bases and J gave up 2 bases; unmatched junction bases: 11. The CDR3 coding sequence is TGTGCCAGCAGCCCGTCCCGGGACAGGGGCCTCAACTATGGCTACACCTTC. It codes for CASSPSRDRGLNYGYTF.

This chain links TRBV19 with TRBJ1-5; D ambiguous. CDR1 and CDR2 from the germline V gene are LNHDA and SQIVND (reference sequence). Trimming removed 7 bases from V and 1 base from J, with 11 bases in between. The CDR3 has 14 amino acids. The CDR3 here is CASTTIESNQPQHF. In DNA form, the CDR3 reads TGTGCCAGTACCACGATAGAGAGCAATCAGCCCCAGCATTTT.

The V and J genes are TRBV28 and TRBJ2-7; TRBD1 matches 7 bases. Germline V CDR1 and CDR2: MDHEN, SYDVKM. The CDR3 length is 15 residues. The trim removed 8 bases at V and 1 base at J, leaving 11 bases unmatched. The CDR3 coding sequence is TGTGCCAGCGGGATCGGGGCAGGGGGATCCTACGAGCAGTACGTC. It codes for CASGIGAGGSYEQYV.

This clonotype has only a few counts. This chain connects TRBV7-9 to TRBJ2-2; 8 bases line up with TRBD1. The CDR3 is made up of 13 amino acids. Looked up from germline, CDR1 is SEHNR and CDR2 is FQNEAQ (reference sequence). The CDR3 DNA sequence: TGTGCGACTGACAGGGGTGTTACCGGGGAGCTGTTTTTT. Amino acids: CATDRGVTGELFF.

V is TRBV7-9 and J is TRBJ1-2; TRBD1 agrees at 7 bases. Germline V gene sequence: CDR1 SEHNR, CDR2 FQNEAQ (reference sequence). The CDR3 covers 16 residues. V was pared by 2 bases and J by 6 bases, with 12 bases of the junction left unmatched. The CDR3, as DNA: TGTGCCAGCAGCTTAACACGACAGGGACCTGTAGATGGCTACACCTTC. Its translation is CASSLTRQGPVDGYTF.

The chain joins TRBV12-3 or TRBV12-4 to TRBJ1-5; D remains unclear. The V gene lost 5 bases and the J gene lost 9 bases, with 11 bases spanning the gap. This CDR3 has 12 residues. The CDR3 nucleotides read TGTGCCAGCAGTGACGAGTTCTGGCCCCAGCATTTT. It codes for CASSDEFWPQHF.

This clonotype was seen at least ten times. The rearrangement links TRBV7-2 to TRBJ2-3; either TRBD1 or TRBD2 may supply D (6 bases each). Germline CDR1 reads SGHTA; CDR2 reads FQGNSA. This CDR3 is built from 16 residues. Trimming cost V 2 bases and J 1 base, with 13 bases left between them. The chain's CDR3 is CASSLRTGARTDTQYF. The CDR3 bases are TGTGCCAGCAGCTTACGGACGGGGGCTCGCACAGATACGCAGTATTTT.

This clonotype has at least ten counts. The chain employs TRBV7-2 and TRBJ1-6; D is perhaps TRBD1 (5 bases). The V gene lost 5 bases and the J gene lost 10 bases, with 21 bases spanning the gap. Looked up from germline, CDR1 is SGHTA and CDR2 is FQGNSA. The CDR3 is made up of 16 amino acids. CDR3 DNA: TGTGCCAGCAGCCCAGGGTTCGGAGGGGCTAGGTCACCCCTCCACTTT. Protein product: CASSPGFGGARSPLHF.

At least ten counts were recorded for this clonotype. The chain combines TRBV28 with TRBJ1-1; unclear D gene. From germline, CDR1 is MDHEN and CDR2 SYDVKM. The CDR3 totals 12 residues. Trimming took off 3 bases at V and 4 bases at J, with 6 bases between the two ends. Written as DNA, the CDR3 is TGTGCCAGCAGTTTTTCTCCCACTGAAGCTTTCTTT. It encodes CASSFSPTEAFF.

J is TRBJ2-1 and V is TRBV6-2 or TRBV6-3, with 8 bases matching TRBD2. The CDR3 sequence is 13 residues long. V was clipped by 8 bases and J by 9 bases; unmatched bases: 9. Germline-derived CDR1 and CDR2 are MNHEY and SVGEGT. The CDR3 DNA follows: TGTGCCAGCGGTTTAGCGGGGTTGGGTGAGCAGTTCTTC. It yields the protein CASGLAGLGEQFF.

This clonotype was counted between two and nine times. The chain recombines TRBV28 with TRBJ1-6; TRBD1 matches 7 bases. The CDR3 is 13 residues long. Germline-derived CDR1 and CDR2 are MDHEN and SYDVKM. The trim removed 5 bases at V and 8 bases at J, leaving 3 bases unmatched. The CDR3 spells CASSATGDSPLHF. CDR3 DNA sequence: TGTGCCAGCAGTGCCACAGGGGATTCACCCCTCCACTTT.

This sequence joins TRBV5-6 and TRBJ1-2; D call uncertain. The CDR3 covers 14 residues. V lost 1 base and J 4 bases, leaving 11 bases between the germline ends. Per germline, CDR1 SGHDT and CDR2 YYEEEE. The CDR3 loop is CASSLLSPLYGYTF. The CDR3 region has the DNA TGTGCCAGCAGCTTGCTCAGCCCCCTCTATGGCTACACCTTC.

As for this clonotype: This may come from a read error, since a much larger clone is one base off. The chain links TRBV7-3 to TRBJ2-4; D not resolved. Germline CDR1 SGHTA, CDR2 FQGTGA. The CDR3 has 15 amino acids. V was trimmed by 5 bases and J by 0 bases, leaving 11 bases between them. CDR3 nucleotides: TGTGCCAGCAGCGCCCCTACCCTAGCCAAAAACATTCAGTACTTC. This gives the protein CASSAPTLAKNIQYF.

There are a few counts of this clonotype. V is TRBV18 and J is TRBJ2-5; D gene unclear. Germline V gene data show CDR1 as KGHSH and CDR2 as LQKENI. CDR3 length equals 15 residues. Trimming shortened V by 3 bases and J by 0 bases, and 11 bases separated the two germline ends. The CDR3 bases are TGTGCCAGCTCACCCATTGTGGGGTACCAAGAGACCCAGTACTTC. Amino acid sequence: CASSPIVGYQETQYF. Full variable domain (rest looked up from reference TRBV18 and TRBJ2-5): NAGVMQNPRHLVRRRGQEARLRCSPMKGHSHVYWYRQLPEEGLKFMVYLQKENIIDESGMPKERFSAEFPKEGPSILRIQQVVRGDSAAYFCASSPIVGYQETQYFGPGTRLLVL.

This clonotype showed up just a few times. This chain connects TRBV6-1 to TRBJ1-5, with D possibly TRBD1 on 5 matching bases. V was pared by 6 bases and J by 4 bases, with 13 bases between. Germline-derived CDR1 and CDR2 are MNHNS and SASEGT. The CDR3 is made up of 14 amino acids. CDR3 residues: CASRPGPMNQPQHF. CDR3 coding DNA: TGTGCCAGCAGACCGGGACCGATGAATCAGCCCCAGCATTTT.